Listed below are T cell receptor beta chains from one sample, sequenced in a study of blood T cell repertoires in COVID-19. The protocol was immunoSEQ multiplex PCR, while the TCRdb copy is restricted to in-frame clones and leaves out a portion. The data hold roughly 100,000 clones, with 80% to 85% observed a single time. The sequencing input was peripheral blood. The source of these receptors is a woman aged 80 or over with acute or convalescent COVID-19. Each CDR3 is given with its conserved first and last residue. D genes are given only for firm matches. A row's size may be missing; if present it is once, few, many or a size class.

CDR3aa	CDR3nt	v_gene	d_gene	abundance	j_gene
CASSPFQTGGFGYTF	TGCGCCAGCAGCCCATTCCAGACAGGGGGTTTTGGCTACACCTTC	TRBV5-1	TRBD1	.	TRBJ1-2
CASSEGQPEQFF	TGTGCCAGCAGTGAGGGACAGCCTGAGCAGTTCTTC	TRBV28	TRBD1	.	TRBJ2-1
CASSAQGRDQPQHF	TGTGCCAGCAGCGCCCAAGGCCGGGATCAGCCCCAGCATTTT	TRBV9	.	once	TRBJ1-5
CASSQPDRATEAFF	TGCGCCAGCAGCCAACCAGACAGGGCCACTGAAGCTTTCTTT	TRBV4-3	TRBD1	.	TRBJ1-1
CASSLDLNSPLHF	TGTGCCAGCAGCTTAGATCTTAATTCACCCCTCCACTTT	TRBV11-3	.	once	TRBJ1-6
CASSPANRAGYEQYF	TGTGCCAGCTCTCCAGCAAACAGGGCCGGCTACGAGCAGTACTTC	TRBV18	.	.	TRBJ2-7
CASSLQRWNTEAFF	TGTGCCAGCAGCCTACAGAGATGGAACACTGAAGCTTTCTTT	TRBV6-5	.	.	TRBJ1-1
CASSTQGGVFAEAFF	TGCGCCAGCAGCACACAAGGGGGCGTATTTGCTGAAGCTTTCTTT	TRBV5-1	TRBD1	.	TRBJ1-1
CASSFSGLTDTQYF	TGTGCCAGCAGCTTCAGCGGGCTCACAGATACGCAGTATTTT	TRBV3-1/TRBV3-2	.	.	TRBJ2-3
CASSPGDRPAGGTQYF	TGCGCCAGCAGCCCGGGAGACAGACCTGCGGGAGGGACGCAGTATTTT	TRBV5-1	TRBD2	.	TRBJ2-3
CASSQDAGPSGPQHF	TGTGCCAGCAGCCAAGATGCGGGCCCATCGGGGCCCCAGCATTTT	TRBV3-1/TRBV3-2	.	.	TRBJ1-5
CASSHVRSAGYTF	TGTGCCAGCAGCCATGTGAGGAGTGCTGGCTACACCTTC	TRBV14	.	.	TRBJ1-2
CASWAGGRGKNIQYF	TGTGCCAGCTGGGCAGGGGGTCGGGGCAAAAACATTCAGTACTTC	TRBV28	TRBD1	once	TRBJ2-4
CASSQDSVMNTEAFF	TGTGCCAGCTCGCAGGACAGCGTCATGAACACTGAAGCTTTCTTT	TRBV18	.	.	TRBJ1-1
CASSPGLAKNIQYF	TGTGCCAGCAGCCCAGGACTAGCCAAAAACATTCAGTACTTC	TRBV7-2	.	once	TRBJ2-4
CASSFPGQGVGYTF	TGTGCCAGCAGCTTCCCGGGACAGGGGGTCGGCTACACCTTC	TRBV7-9	TRBD1	.	TRBJ1-2
CAISVSIFAGQETQYF	TGTGCCATCAGTGTTAGCATTTTTGCAGGGCAAGAGACCCAGTACTTC	TRBV10-3	.	.	TRBJ2-5
CSVPEHSGTYNEQFF	TGCAGCGTGCCGGAACATAGCGGGACCTACAATGAGCAGTTCTTC	TRBV29-1	TRBD2	few	TRBJ2-1
CASLVGLAPEETQYF	TGTGCAAGTCTCGTAGGACTAGCACCCGAAGAGACCCAGTACTTC	TRBV12-2	.	once	TRBJ2-5
CASKERAGPDYGYTF	TGTGCCAGCAAAGAGAGGGCAGGCCCCGACTATGGCTACACCTTC	TRBV2	.	many	TRBJ1-2
CASSPDSPAGELFF	TGCGCCAGCAGCCCGGACTCCCCCGCCGGGGAGCTGTTTTTT	TRBV5-1	.	.	TRBJ2-2
CASSPRPEDYGYTF	TGTGCCAGCTCACCAAGGCCCGAGGACTATGGCTACACCTTC	TRBV18	.	.	TRBJ1-2
CATAGGSHNEQFF	TGTGCCACCGCCGGAGGTAGTCACAATGAGCAGTTCTTC	TRBV24-1	.	.	TRBJ2-1
CASSYLGRGTYNEQFF	TGTGCCAGCAGTTATCTTGGGCGGGGCACCTACAATGAGCAGTTCTTC	TRBV27	.	.	TRBJ2-1
CSVVWGRDYNF	TGCAGCGTTGTATGGGGAAGGGACTACAACTTC	TRBV29-1	TRBD2	.	TRBJ2-5
CASKDGASATGELFF	TGTGCCAGTAAGGATGGGGCCTCGGCCACCGGGGAGCTGTTTTTT	TRBV19	.	.	TRBJ2-2
CASSPTTGGNGNEQFF	TGTGCCAGCTCACCGACGACAGGGGGAAACGGCAATGAGCAGTTCTTC	TRBV18	TRBD1	.	TRBJ2-1
CASSRGQANTGELFF	TGTGCCAGCAGCCGAGGACAGGCGAACACCGGGGAGCTGTTTTTT	TRBV11-3	TRBD1	.	TRBJ2-2
CASSPLSGKETQYF	TGTGCCAGCTCACCCCTTAGCGGGAAAGAGACCCAGTACTTC	TRBV18	TRBD2	.	TRBJ2-5
CAWIRTGKSNGYTF	TGTGCCTGGATAAGGACAGGAAAATCCAATGGCTACACCTTC	TRBV30	TRBD1	.	TRBJ1-2
CSVGGIYEAFF	TGCAGCGTCGGAGGAATATATGAAGCTTTCTTT	TRBV29-1	.	.	TRBJ1-1
CASSKGAADTGELFF	TGTGCCAGCAGCAAGGGGGCAGCCGACACCGGGGAGCTGTTTTTT	TRBV7-2	TRBD1	.	TRBJ2-2
CASSLARGAHQETQYF	TGTGCCAGCAGCTTGGCCCGGGGGGCGCATCAAGAGACCCAGTACTTC	TRBV5-4	.	few	TRBJ2-5
CASKWQGNTEAFF	TGTGCCAGTAAATGGCAGGGGAACACTGAAGCTTTCTTT	TRBV7-2	.	.	TRBJ1-1
CASGPDLARPTDTQYF	TGTGCTAGTGGTCCAGATCTAGCAAGGCCCACAGATACGCAGTATTTT	TRBV12-5	.	.	TRBJ2-3
CASSTGLAGSGEQYF	TGTGCCAGTAGTACGGGACTAGCGGGATCCGGTGAGCAGTACTTC	TRBV19	TRBD2	once	TRBJ2-7
CASSYLAGGSTDTQYF	TGTGCCAGCAGCTACTTAGCGGGAGGTAGCACAGATACGCAGTATTTT	TRBV11-3	TRBD2	once	TRBJ2-3
CAILIPGLAGENTGELFF	TGTGCCATCCTCATCCCGGGACTAGCGGGGGAGAACACCGGGGAGCTGTTTTTT	TRBV10-3	TRBD2	.	TRBJ2-2
CSASPGTSGIYEQYF	TGCAGTGCTAGTCCCGGGACTAGCGGGATTTACGAGCAGTACTTC	TRBV20-1	TRBD2	.	TRBJ2-7
CASKPGQGVEQYF	TGCGCCAGCAAACCGGGACAGGGGGTCGAGCAGTACTTC	TRBV10-1	TRBD1	.	TRBJ2-7
CASSLISDRDGYGYTF	TGTGCCAGCAGCTTGATTTCTGACAGGGACGGCTATGGCTACACCTTC	TRBV5-6	TRBD1	.	TRBJ1-2
CASGQSTDTQYF	TGTGCCAGCGGACAGAGCACAGATACGCAGTATTTT	TRBV28	.	.	TRBJ2-3